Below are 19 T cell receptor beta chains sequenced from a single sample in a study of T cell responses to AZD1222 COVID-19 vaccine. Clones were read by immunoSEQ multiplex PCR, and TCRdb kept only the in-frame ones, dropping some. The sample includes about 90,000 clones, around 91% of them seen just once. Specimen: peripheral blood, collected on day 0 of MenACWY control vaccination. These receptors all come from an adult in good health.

The CDR3 here is CSAYRSEQFF. In DNA form, the CDR3 reads TGCAGTGCTTATCGGTCCGAGCAGTTCTTC. The V gene is TRBV20-1, the J gene TRBJ2-1, with no clear D. The germline V and J ends were trimmed by 5 bases and 10 bases, with 9 bases remaining between them. CDR1 and CDR2 from the germline V gene are DFQATT and SNEGSKA (reference sequence). The CDR3 length is 10 residues.

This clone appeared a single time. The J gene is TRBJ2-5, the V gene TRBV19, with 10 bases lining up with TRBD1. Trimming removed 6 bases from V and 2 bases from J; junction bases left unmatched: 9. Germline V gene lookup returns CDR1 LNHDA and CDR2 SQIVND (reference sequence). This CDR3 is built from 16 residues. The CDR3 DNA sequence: TGTGCCAGTAGCCAGGGACAGGGGATGTTTCAAGAGACCCAGTACTTC. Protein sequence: CASSQGQGMFQETQYF. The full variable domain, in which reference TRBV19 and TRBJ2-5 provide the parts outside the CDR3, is DGGITQSPKYLFRKEGQNVTLSCEQNLNHDAMYWYRQDPGQGLRLIYYSQIVNDFQKGDIAEGYSVSREKKESFPLTVTSAQKNPTAFYLCASSQGQGMFQETQYFGPGTRLLVL.

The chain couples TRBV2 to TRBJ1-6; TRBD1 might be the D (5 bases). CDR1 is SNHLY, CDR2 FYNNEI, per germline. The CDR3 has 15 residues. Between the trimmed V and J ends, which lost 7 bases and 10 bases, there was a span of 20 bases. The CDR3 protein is CASTPGPHEVSPLHF. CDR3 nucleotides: TGTGCCAGCACCCCAGGGCCGCACGAGGTCTCACCCCTCCACTTT.

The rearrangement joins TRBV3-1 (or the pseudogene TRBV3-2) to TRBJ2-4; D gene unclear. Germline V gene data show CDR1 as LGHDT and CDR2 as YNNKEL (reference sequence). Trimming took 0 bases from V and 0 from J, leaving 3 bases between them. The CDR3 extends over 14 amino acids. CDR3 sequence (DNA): TGTGCCAGCAGCCAAGAAGGAGCCAAAAACATTCAGTACTTC. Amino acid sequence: CASSQEGAKNIQYF.

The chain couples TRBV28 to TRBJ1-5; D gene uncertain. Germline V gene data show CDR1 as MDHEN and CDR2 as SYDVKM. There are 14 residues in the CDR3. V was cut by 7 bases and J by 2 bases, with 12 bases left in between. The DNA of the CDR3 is TGTGCCAGCACCTTCCCCATGGGCAATCAGCCCCAGCATTTT. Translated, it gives CASTFPMGNQPQHF.

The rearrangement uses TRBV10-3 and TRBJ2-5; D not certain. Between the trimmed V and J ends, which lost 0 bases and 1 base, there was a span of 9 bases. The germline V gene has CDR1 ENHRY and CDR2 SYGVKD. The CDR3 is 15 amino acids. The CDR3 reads CAISESRQLQETQYF. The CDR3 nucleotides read TGTGCCATCAGTGAGTCGCGGCAGCTCCAAGAGACCCAGTACTTC.

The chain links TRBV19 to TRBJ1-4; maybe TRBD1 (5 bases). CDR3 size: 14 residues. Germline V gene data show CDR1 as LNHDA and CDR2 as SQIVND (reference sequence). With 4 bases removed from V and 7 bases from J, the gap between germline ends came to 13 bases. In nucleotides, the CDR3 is TGTGCCAGTAGTAAACAGGAAAGGGGTGAAAAACTGTTTTTT. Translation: CASSKQERGEKLFF. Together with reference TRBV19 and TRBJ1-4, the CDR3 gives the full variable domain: DGGITQSPKYLFRKEGQNVTLSCEQNLNHDAMYWYRQDPGQGLRLIYYSQIVNDFQKGDIAEGYSVSREKKESFPLTVTSAQKNPTAFYLCASSKQERGEKLFFGSGTQLSVL.

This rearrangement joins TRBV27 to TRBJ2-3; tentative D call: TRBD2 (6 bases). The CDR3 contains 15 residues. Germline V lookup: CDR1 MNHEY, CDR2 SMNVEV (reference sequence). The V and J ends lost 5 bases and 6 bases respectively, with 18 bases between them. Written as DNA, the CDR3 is TGTGCCAGCAGTGGGCGGGACTCCCAAACGGATACGCAGTATTTT. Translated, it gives CASSGRDSQTDTQYF.

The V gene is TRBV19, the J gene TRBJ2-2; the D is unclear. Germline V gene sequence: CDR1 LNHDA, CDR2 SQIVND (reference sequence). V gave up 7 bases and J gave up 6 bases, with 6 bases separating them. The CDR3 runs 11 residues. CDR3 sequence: CASMSPGELFF. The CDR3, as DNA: TGTGCCAGTATGTCGCCCGGGGAGCTGTTTTTT.

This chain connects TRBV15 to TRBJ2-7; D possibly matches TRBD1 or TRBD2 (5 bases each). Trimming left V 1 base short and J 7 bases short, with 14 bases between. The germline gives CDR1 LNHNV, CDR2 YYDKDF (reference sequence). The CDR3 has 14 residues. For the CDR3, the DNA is TGTGCCACCAGCAGAGGGGACCGACCTACGGAGCAGTACTTC. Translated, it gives CATSRGDRPTEQYF.

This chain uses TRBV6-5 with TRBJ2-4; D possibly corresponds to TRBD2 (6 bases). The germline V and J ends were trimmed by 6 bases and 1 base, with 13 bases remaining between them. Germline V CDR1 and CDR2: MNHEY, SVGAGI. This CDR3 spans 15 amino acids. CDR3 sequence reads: CASRAEGAAKNIQYF. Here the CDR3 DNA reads TGTGCCAGCAGGGCGGAGGGTGCGGCCAAAAACATTCAGTACTTC.

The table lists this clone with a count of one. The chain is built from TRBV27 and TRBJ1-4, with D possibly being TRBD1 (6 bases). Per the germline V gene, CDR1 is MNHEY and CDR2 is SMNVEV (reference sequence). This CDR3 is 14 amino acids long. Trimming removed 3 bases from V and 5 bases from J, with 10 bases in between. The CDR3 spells CASSFSGTNEKLFF. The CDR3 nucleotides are TGTGCCAGCAGTTTTTCAGGGACAAATGAAAAACTGTTTTTT.

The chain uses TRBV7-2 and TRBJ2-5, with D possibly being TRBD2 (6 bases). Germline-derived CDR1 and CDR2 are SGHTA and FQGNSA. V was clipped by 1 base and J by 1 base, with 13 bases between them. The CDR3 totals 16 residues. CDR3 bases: TGTGCCAGCAGCTTAGTAGGCGGGATTGCCCAAGAGACCCAGTACTTC. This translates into CASSLVGGIAQETQYF. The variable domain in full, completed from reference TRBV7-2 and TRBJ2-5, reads GAGVSQSPSNKVTEKGKDVELRCDPISGHTALYWYRQSLGQGLEFLIYFQGNSAPDKSGLPSDRFSAERTGGSVSTLTIQRTQQEDSAVYLCASSLVGGIAQETQYFGPGTRLLVL.

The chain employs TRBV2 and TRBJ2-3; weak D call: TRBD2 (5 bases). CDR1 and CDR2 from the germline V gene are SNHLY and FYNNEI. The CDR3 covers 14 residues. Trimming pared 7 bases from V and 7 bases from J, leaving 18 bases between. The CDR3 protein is CASTEGPDQHTQYF. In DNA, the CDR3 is TGTGCCAGCACCGAGGGCCCCGACCAGCATACGCAGTATTTT.

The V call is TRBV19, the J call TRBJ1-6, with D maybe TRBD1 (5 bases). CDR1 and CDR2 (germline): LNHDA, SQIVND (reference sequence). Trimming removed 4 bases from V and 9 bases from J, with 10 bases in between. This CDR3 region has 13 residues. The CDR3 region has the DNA TGTGCCAGTAGTACCGGGGGGTCTTCACCCCTCCACTTT. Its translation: CASSTGGSSPLHF.

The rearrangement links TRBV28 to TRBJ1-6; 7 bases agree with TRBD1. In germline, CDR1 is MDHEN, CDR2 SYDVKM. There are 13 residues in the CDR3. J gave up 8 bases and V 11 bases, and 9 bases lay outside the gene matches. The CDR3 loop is CAGTDRVDSPLHF. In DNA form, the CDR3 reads TGTGCCGGAACCGACAGGGTTGATTCACCCCTCCACTTT.

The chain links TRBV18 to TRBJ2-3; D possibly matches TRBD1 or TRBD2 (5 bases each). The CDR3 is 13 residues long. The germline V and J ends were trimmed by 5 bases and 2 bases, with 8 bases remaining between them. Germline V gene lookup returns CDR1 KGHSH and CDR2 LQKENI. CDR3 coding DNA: TGTGCCAGCTCAACCGGGGCCACAGATACGCAGTATTTT. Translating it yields CASSTGATDTQYF.

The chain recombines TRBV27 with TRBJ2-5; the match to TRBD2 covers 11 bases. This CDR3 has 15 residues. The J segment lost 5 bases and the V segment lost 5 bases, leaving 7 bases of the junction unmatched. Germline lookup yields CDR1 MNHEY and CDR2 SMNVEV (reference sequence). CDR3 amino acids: CASSPLAGGQETQYF. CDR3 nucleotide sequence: TGTGCCAGCAGTCCTTTAGCGGGAGGGCAGGAGACCCAGTACTTC.

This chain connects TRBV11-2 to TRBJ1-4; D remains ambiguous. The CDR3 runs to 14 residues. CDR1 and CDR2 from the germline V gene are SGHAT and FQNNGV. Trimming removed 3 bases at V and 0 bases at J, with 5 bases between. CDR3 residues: CASSFLATNEKLFF. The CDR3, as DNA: TGTGCCAGCAGCTTTTTGGCAACTAATGAAAAACTGTTTTTT.